Listed below are T cell receptor beta chains from one sample, sequenced in a study of shared clonotypes between healthy human individuals. Repertoires were generated with immunoSEQ multiplex PCR, while TCRdb's copy carries only in-frame clones and drops some. Of roughly 2 million clones in the sample, about 95% were seen once. Sequencing was carried out using naive CD8+ T cells sorted from blood. These receptors were obtained from a man aged 18 to 30 in good health. Both conserved end residues are part of each CDR3. The D gene is left open where the match is weak. Rows may omit the clone size; those that give it use once, few, many or a size class.

TGTGCCAGCAGTTACCCGGGGACAGGGGCGGGCACCGGGGAGCTGTTTTTT,CASSYPGTGAGTGELFF,TRBJ2-2,TRBV7-9,.,TRBD1
TGTGCCAGCTCACCGACTACGAACACTGAAGCTTTCTTT,CASSPTTNTEAFF,TRBJ1-1,TRBV18,.,.
TGTGCCAGCAGCGTAGGCGGGGGGGCCTTGGAGACCCAGTACTTC,CASSVGGGALETQYF,TRBJ2-5,TRBV9,.,TRBD2
TGTGCCAGCAGTTTGATGAGGGGGGAGACCCAGTACTTC,CASSLMRGETQYF,TRBJ2-5,TRBV27,.,.
TGTGCCAGCAGTAGGGACAGTCCCACTGAAGCTTTCTTT,CASSRDSPTEAFF,TRBJ1-1,TRBV7-8,.,TRBD1
TGTGCCAGCAGCCCCGGGGGTAGGCGAGAGCCCCAGCATTTT,CASSPGGRREPQHF,TRBJ1-5,TRBV28,.,.
TGCGCCAGCAGCTTGGTAACAGGGGGGATCTACGAGCAGTACTTC,CASSLVTGGIYEQYF,TRBJ2-7,TRBV5-1,.,TRBD1
TGCAGCGTTGCTCCGGCGAACACCGGGGAGCTGTTTTTT,CSVAPANTGELFF,TRBJ2-2,TRBV29-1,.,.
TGTGCCAGCAGCCCCGGGACCCAGGGGGGGGAGCTGTTTTTT,CASSPGTQGGELFF,TRBJ2-2,TRBV9,.,.
TGTGCCAGGACTAGCGGGGGGGCCTCGGGGCCAGATACGCAGTATTTT,CARTSGGASGPDTQYF,TRBJ2-3,TRBV2,.,TRBD2
TGTGCCAGCAGCAGACAGGGCAATCAGCCCCAGCATTTT,CASSRQGNQPQHF,TRBJ1-5,TRBV5-6,.,.
TGTGCCAGCAGTTCTTTCTCAGGGTCCTCGGAAGCTTTCTTT,CASSSFSGSSEAFF,TRBJ1-1,TRBV6-5,once,.
TGTGCCAGCAGCTTACCTCCGATTGGGGCAACTAATGAAAAACTGTTTTTT,CASSLPPIGATNEKLFF,TRBJ1-4,TRBV7-2,.,.
TGTGCCACCAGCAGAGACCGGAGAGGGACCGCGGATGAAAAACTGTTTTTT,CATSRDRRGTADEKLFF,TRBJ1-4,TRBV15,.,.
TGTGCCAGCAGCGTCCACGGACAGCCGAACACCGGGGAGCTGTTTTTT,CASSVHGQPNTGELFF,TRBJ2-2,TRBV16,.,.
TGTGCCAGCAGGCCCGACTCTTACGAGCAGTACTTC,CASRPDSYEQYF,TRBJ2-7,TRBV5-5,once,.
TGTGCCAGCAGTTACCCGGGACAGGGGACCTACGAGCAGTACTTC,CASSYPGQGTYEQYF,TRBJ2-7,TRBV6-5,once,TRBD1
TGTGCCAGCAGTTTAGTGGGCAGCGCCTACGAGCAGTACTTC,CASSLVGSAYEQYF,TRBJ2-7,TRBV27,once,.